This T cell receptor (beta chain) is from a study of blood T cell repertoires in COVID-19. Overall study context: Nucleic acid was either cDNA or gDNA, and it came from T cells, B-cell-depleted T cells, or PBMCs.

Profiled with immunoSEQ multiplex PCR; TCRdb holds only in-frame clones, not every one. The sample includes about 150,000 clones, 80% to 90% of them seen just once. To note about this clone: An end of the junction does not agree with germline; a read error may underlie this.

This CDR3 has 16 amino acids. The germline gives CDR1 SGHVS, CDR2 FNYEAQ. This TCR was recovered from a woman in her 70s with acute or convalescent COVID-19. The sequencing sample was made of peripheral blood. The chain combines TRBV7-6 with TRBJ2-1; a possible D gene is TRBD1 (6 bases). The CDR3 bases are TGTGCCAGCAGTTTAGGACCCGGACAGCCTTACAATGAGCAGTTCTTC. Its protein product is CASSLGPGQPYNEQFF.